This TCR beta chain was profiled in a study of T-cell reconstitution after alpha-beta-depleted transplantation in children. Findings and caveats of the study: Newly generated T cells supplied most T-cell counts and diversity one year post-transplant.

Germline V CDR1 and CDR2: MNHNS, SASEGT. V lost 5 bases and J lost 10; bases outside the gene matches: 10. This CDR3 comprises 14 residues. For this clonotype: Its antigen is currently unknown.

Unique molecular identifiers were used in preparing the TCRbeta library. Each CDR3 protein is one row after TCRdb ran MiXCR on the PCR reads. The sample has 250,000 to 300,000 distinct CDR3 sequences, over 7.5% seen once; the top ten hold about 9.3%. This chain links TRBV6-1 with TRBJ1-1; 10 positions match TRBD1. Here the sequenced sample was peripheral blood, taken 360 days after TCRalphabeta/CD19-depleted stem cell transplant. The clonotype originates from a female patient between 2 and 10 years old who had a stem cell transplant for Fanconi anemia, so the T cells may come from the graft donor. CDR3 amino acids: CASSRDRGREGAFF. CDR3 nucleotides: TGTGCCAGCAGTCGGGACAGGGGCCGTGAGGGAGCTTTCTTT.